The table lists the clone carrying this T cell receptor (beta chain) with a few counts. What it binds is not known. The sample belongs to a study of T cell repertoires in cytomegalovirus infection. Overall study: CMV epitopes used comprised recently identified HLA-C-restricted ones and well-studied HLA-B-restricted ones.

CDR1 is SGHTA and CDR2 is FQGNSA in the germline V gene. Trimming stripped 5 bases from V and 0 bases from J, with 9 bases between. CDR3 length: 14 amino acids. TCRdb reanalysed the reads using MiXCR and keeps one entry per CDR3 protein. Of just over 450,000 distinct CDR3 sequences in the sample, 42% are singletons; the top ten hold 43%. This sequence was found in a human donor in good health (CMV status not recorded). Some clones in this sample may be carry-over from other donors' samples. The sample was cultured PBMCs, taken from culture after CMV antigen stimulation. The chain has TRBV7-2 and TRBJ2-3; maybe TRBD1 (6 bases). The CDR3 loop reads CASSADRSTDTQYF. DNA for the CDR3: TGTGCCAGCAGCGCGGACAGAAGCACAGATACGCAGTATTTT.